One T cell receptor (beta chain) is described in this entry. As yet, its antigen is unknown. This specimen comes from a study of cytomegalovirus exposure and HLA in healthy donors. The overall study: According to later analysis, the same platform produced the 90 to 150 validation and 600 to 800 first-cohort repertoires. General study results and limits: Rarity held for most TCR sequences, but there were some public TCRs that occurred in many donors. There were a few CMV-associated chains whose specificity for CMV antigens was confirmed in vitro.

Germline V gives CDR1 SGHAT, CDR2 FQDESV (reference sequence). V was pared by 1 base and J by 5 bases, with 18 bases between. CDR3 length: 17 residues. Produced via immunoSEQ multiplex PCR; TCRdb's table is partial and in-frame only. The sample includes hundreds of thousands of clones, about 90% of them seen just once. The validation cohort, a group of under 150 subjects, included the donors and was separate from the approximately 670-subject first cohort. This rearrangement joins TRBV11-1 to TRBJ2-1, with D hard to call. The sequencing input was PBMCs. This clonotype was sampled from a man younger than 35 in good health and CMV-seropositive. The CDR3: CASSLVRSRGINNEQFF. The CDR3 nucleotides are TGTGCCAGCAGCTTAGTCCGTTCGCGAGGAATCAACAATGAGCAGTTCTTC. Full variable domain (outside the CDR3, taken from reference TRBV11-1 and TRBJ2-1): EAEVAQSPRYKITEKSQAVAFWCDPISGHATLYWYRQILGQGPELLVQFQDESVVDDSQLPKDRFSAERLKGVDSTLKIQPAELGDSAMYLCASSLVRSRGINNEQFFGPGTRLTVL.